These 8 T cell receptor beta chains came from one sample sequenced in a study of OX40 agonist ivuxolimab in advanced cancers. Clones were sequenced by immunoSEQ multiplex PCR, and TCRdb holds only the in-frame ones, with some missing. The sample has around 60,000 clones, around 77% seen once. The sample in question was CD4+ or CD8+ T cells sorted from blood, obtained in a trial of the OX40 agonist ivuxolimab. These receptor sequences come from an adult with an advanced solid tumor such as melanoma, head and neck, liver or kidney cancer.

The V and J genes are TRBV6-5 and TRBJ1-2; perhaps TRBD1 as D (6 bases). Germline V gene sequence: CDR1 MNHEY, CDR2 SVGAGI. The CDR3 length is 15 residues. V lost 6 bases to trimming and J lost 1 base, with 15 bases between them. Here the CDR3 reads CASSRPDSVNYGYTF. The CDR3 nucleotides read TGTGCCAGCAGCCGGCCGGACAGCGTTAACTATGGCTACACCTTC.

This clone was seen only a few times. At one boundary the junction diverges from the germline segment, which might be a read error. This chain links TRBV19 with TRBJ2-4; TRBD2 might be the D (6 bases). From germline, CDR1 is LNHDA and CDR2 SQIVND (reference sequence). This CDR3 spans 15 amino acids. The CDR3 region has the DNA TGTGCCAGTAGAACACCCGGAGGGGAAAAAAGCATTCAGTACTTC. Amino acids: CASRTPGGEKSIQYF.

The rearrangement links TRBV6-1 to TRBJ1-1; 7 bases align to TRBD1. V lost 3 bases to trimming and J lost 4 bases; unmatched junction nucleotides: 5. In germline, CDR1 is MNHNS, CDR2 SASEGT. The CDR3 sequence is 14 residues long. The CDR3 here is CASSDTGASTEAFF. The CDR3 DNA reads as TGTGCCAGCAGTGATACAGGGGCGAGCACTGAAGCTTTCTTT.

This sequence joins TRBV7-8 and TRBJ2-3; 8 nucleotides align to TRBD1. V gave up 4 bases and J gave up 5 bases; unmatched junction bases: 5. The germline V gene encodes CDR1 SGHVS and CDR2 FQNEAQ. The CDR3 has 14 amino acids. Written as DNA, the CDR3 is TGTGCCAGCAGCTCGACAGGGGTGGGAGATACGCAGTATTTT. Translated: CASSSTGVGDTQYF.

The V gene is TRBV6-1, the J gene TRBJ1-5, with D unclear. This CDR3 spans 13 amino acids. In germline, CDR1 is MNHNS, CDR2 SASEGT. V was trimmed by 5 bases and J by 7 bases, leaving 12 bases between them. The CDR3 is CASSSGIKQPQHF. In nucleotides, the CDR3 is TGTGCCAGCAGTTCGGGCATTAAACAGCCCCAGCATTTT.

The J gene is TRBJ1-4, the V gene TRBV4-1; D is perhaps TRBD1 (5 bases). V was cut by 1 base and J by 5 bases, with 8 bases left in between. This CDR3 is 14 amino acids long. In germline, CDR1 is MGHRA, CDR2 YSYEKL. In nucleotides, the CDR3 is TGCGCCAGCAGCCAAGGGAACAGGAATGAAAAACTGTTTTTT. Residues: CASSQGNRNEKLFF.

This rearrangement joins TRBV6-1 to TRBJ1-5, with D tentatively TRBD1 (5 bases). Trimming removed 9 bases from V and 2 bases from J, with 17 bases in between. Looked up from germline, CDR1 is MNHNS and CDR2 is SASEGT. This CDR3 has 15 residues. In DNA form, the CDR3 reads TGTGCCAGTCTGGATAGGGGAGGGGGCAATCAGCCCCAGCATTTT. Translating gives CASLDRGGGNQPQHF.

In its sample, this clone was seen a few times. CDR3 residues: CASSQSPAVTAQYF. CDR3 DNA: TGTGCCAGCAGCCAAAGTCCAGCAGTCACGGCGCAGTATTTT. J is TRBJ2-3 and V is TRBV4-2; D not certain. This CDR3 is built from 14 residues. The V end lost 2 bases, the J end lost 10 bases, and 16 bases lay between the germline ends. Germline CDR1 and CDR2: LGHNA and YNFKEQ.